The 20 T cell receptor beta chains in this list originate from one sample, sequenced in a study of post-analysis software for immune sequencing data. Built from TCR beta cDNA, the libraries had unique molecular identifiers in them. TCRdb fed the PCR reads into MiXCR, producing one record per CDR3 protein. Of 150,000 to 200,000 distinct CDR3 sequences in the sample, around 36% were seen once. Here the sequenced sample was blood, taken after autologous hematopoietic stem cell transplantation. The receptors come from a girl under 18 with multiple sclerosis.

CDR3 in DNA: TGCGCCAGCAGCTTGGCCGTTGGGGGGAGGCAATACAATGAGCAGTTCTTC. As protein: CASSLAVGGRQYNEQFF. The chain has TRBV5-1 and TRBJ2-1; D perhaps matches TRBD2 (6 bases). CDR1 and CDR2 from the germline V gene are SGHRS and YFSETQ. Deletions cut 0 bases from V and 4 bases from J, with 17 bases between. CDR3 length: 17 amino acids.

About this clonotype: A junction boundary mismatches the germline segment, possibly from a read error. CDR3 nucleotides: TGTGCCATCAGGGAGTCGGGGACTAACAATGAGCAGTTCTTC. Residues: CAIRESGTNNEQFF. The V gene is TRBV10-3, the J gene TRBJ2-1, with 7 positions matching TRBD2. CDR1 and CDR2 (germline): ENHRY, SYGVKD. This CDR3 has 14 amino acids.

Written as DNA, the CDR3 is TGCAGTGCTAGAGACAGGGGGCACGACTATGGCTACACCTTC. Residues: CSARDRGHDYGYTF. V is TRBV20-1 and J is TRBJ1-2; 8 positions match TRBD1. Looked up from germline, CDR1 is DFQATT and CDR2 is SNEGSKA (reference sequence). This CDR3 has 14 amino acids. Trimming at V came to 0 bases and at J to 3 bases, leaving 3 bases not matched to a gene.

This clonotype has more than one count but fewer than ten. The chain carries TRBV28 and TRBJ1-5, with no clear D. Germline CDR1 MDHEN, CDR2 SYDVKM. This CDR3 has 15 residues. V lost 6 bases and J lost 1, with 13 bases in between. DNA of the CDR3: TGTGCCAGCAGCTCGGGAGCGGGGAGCAATCAGCCCCAGCATTTT. This gives the protein CASSSGAGSNQPQHF.

The rearrangement joins TRBV15 to TRBJ1-5; D may be TRBD1 (5 bases). The germline V gene has CDR1 LNHNV and CDR2 YYDKDF (reference sequence). Trimming pared 3 bases from V and 2 bases from J, leaving 20 bases between. This CDR3 region has 18 residues. In DNA form, the CDR3 reads TGTGCCACCAGCAGTCCCCTGGCCGGGACCGCGGGCAATCAGCCCCAGCATTTT. This sequence encodes CATSSPLAGTAGNQPQHF.

The chain couples TRBV7-2 to TRBJ2-5, with 7 bases identical to TRBD1. After removal of 0 bases from V and 5 bases from J, the junction contained 6 bases not matched to a gene. The germline V gene encodes CDR1 SGHTA and CDR2 FQGNSA. The CDR3 is made up of 15 amino acids. This chain's CDR3 is CASSLAPRGPETQYF. The CDR3 DNA reads TGTGCCAGCAGCTTAGCGCCAAGGGGGCCGGAGACCCAGTACTTC.

The chain employs TRBV13 and TRBJ2-7; D might be TRBD1 (5 bases). Germline CDR1 and CDR2: PRHDT and FYEKMQ (reference sequence). This CDR3 comprises 14 residues. V shed 4 bases and J shed 7 bases, with 17 bases lying between them. The CDR3 DNA follows: TGTGCCAGCAGCTCCAACAGGTTTAGTGAGGAGCAGTACTTC. Translation: CASSSNRFSEEQYF.

CDR3 residues: CASSQAPGGEAFF. The CDR3 DNA sequence: TGTGCCAGCAGCCAGGCCCCGGGGGGTGAAGCTTTCTTT. The rearrangement uses TRBV4-2 and TRBJ1-1; the D gene is possibly TRBD1 (5 bases). V lost 3 bases and J lost 7, with 12 bases in between. There are 13 residues in the CDR3. CDR1 and CDR2 (germline): LGHNA, YNFKEQ.

The chain employs TRBV12-3 or TRBV12-4 and TRBJ1-5; 8 nucleotides agree with TRBD1. There are 15 residues in the CDR3. The V segment lost 6 bases and the J segment 2 bases; nucleotides outside the gene matches: 6. For the CDR3, the DNA is TGTGCCAGCAGCACAGGGGGACAGGGCAATCAGCCCCAGCATTTT. This sequence encodes CASSTGGQGNQPQHF.

This clonotype was observed a few times. This chain joins TRBV2 and TRBJ2-7, with D possibly being TRBD2 (6 bases). The CDR3 length is 15 residues. Trimming left V 2 bases short and J 2 bases short, with 13 bases between. Germline CDR1 reads SNHLY; CDR2 reads FYNNEI. The CDR3 DNA reads TGTGCCAGCAGTGAACCCGGGACTCCCCCCTACGAGCAGTACTTC. Amino acids: CASSEPGTPPYEQYF.

This sequence joins TRBV24-1 and TRBJ2-5, with TRBD1 matching 7 bases. V lost 2 bases and J lost 11; bases outside the gene matches: 13. From germline, CDR1 is KGHDR and CDR2 SFDVKD. This CDR3 spans 15 amino acids. CDR3 sequence (DNA): TGTGCCACCAGTGATTCGGGACAGAATCTACGACGACAGTACTTC. It specifies CATSDSGQNLRRQYF.

The V call is TRBV18, the J call TRBJ1-1; D gene ambiguous. The CDR3 extends over 13 amino acids. The germline V gene has CDR1 KGHSH and CDR2 LQKENI. With 5 bases removed from V and 6 bases from J, the gap between germline ends came to 13 bases. In DNA form, the CDR3 reads TGTGCCAGCTCAACAGCCCCAACCGCTGAAGCTTTCTTT. Residues: CASSTAPTAEAFF.

The V call is TRBV13, the J call TRBJ2-5; TRBD2 is a possible D gene (6 bases). V dropped 5 bases and J dropped 4 bases, with 14 bases sitting between them. This CDR3 has 14 residues. The germline gives CDR1 PRHDT, CDR2 FYEKMQ (reference sequence). The CDR3 sequence is CASSASAGIETQYF. In DNA form, the CDR3 reads TGTGCCAGCAGCGCCTCTGCGGGAATAGAGACCCAGTACTTC. The whole variable domain, remainder taken from reference TRBV13 and TRBJ2-5, is AAGVIQSPRHLIKEKRETATLKCYPIPRHDTVYWYQQGPGQDPQFLISFYEKMQSDKGSIPDRFSAQQFSDYHSELNMSSLELGDSALYFCASSASAGIETQYFGPGTRLLVL.

This clonotype was seen more than once but under ten times. The chain links TRBV29-1 to TRBJ1-1, with D uncertain. Germline V gene lookup returns CDR1 SQVTM and CDR2 ANQGSEA. This CDR3 comprises 12 residues. Trimming took 6 bases from V and 0 from J, leaving 8 bases between them. The CDR3 DNA sequence: TGCAGCGTCGGAGACATGAACACTGAAGCTTTCTTT. Amino acids: CSVGDMNTEAFF.

The V and J genes are TRBV6-2 or TRBV6-3 and TRBJ2-1, with 12 bases aligning to TRBD2. With 6 bases clipped from V and 6 bases from J, the junction kept 0 bases outside the gene matches. Germline V gives CDR1 MNHEY, CDR2 SVGEGT. This CDR3 has 13 amino acids. This CDR3 reads CASRTSGSNEQFF. CDR3 nucleotide sequence: TGTGCCAGCAGGACTAGCGGGAGCAATGAGCAGTTCTTC.

There are a few counts of this clonotype. This rearrangement joins TRBV3-1 to TRBJ1-2, with D maybe TRBD1 (5 bases). The V and J ends lost 1 base and 4 bases respectively, with 10 bases between them. The CDR3 is 14 residues long. Looked up from germline, CDR1 is LGHDT and CDR2 is YNNKEL (reference sequence). DNA for the CDR3: TGTGCCAGCAGCCAAGGGCTAGGGGCCTATGGCTACACCTTC. The encoded protein is CASSQGLGAYGYTF. Combining the CDR3 with reference TRBV3-1 and TRBJ1-2 gives the whole variable domain DTAVSQTPKYLVTQMGNDKSIKCEQNLGHDTMYWYKQDSKKFLKIMFSYNNKELIINETVPNRFSPKSPDKAHLNLHINSLELGDSAVYFCASSQGLGAYGYTFGSGTRLTVV.

This clonotype was observed a single time. This chain uses TRBV7-2 with TRBJ2-7; D unresolved. The CDR3 is made up of 11 amino acids. Germline values: CDR1 SGHTA, CDR2 FQGNSA. Trimming removed 3 bases at V and 5 bases at J, with 5 bases between. CDR3 DNA sequence: TGTGCCAGCAGCTTCTTCAACGAGCAGTACTTC. Its translation is CASSFFNEQYF.

The chain carries TRBV27 and TRBJ2-7; 8 nucleotides align to TRBD1. V was clipped by 3 bases and J by 5 bases; unmatched bases: 6. Looked up from germline, CDR1 is MNHEY and CDR2 is SMNVEV (reference sequence). The CDR3 has 14 amino acids. The CDR3 reads CASSFGTGPNEQYF. The CDR3 nucleotides read TGTGCCAGCAGTTTCGGGACAGGACCAAACGAGCAGTACTTC.

This clonotype was counted a few times. The CDR3 loop is CASSSLRTDIGVSEQYF. In nucleotides, the CDR3 is TGTGCCAGCAGTTCGCTAAGGACCGACATCGGGGTCTCCGAGCAGTACTTC. The rearrangement uses TRBV27 and TRBJ2-5; perhaps TRBD2 as D (5 bases). Gene TRBJ2-7 matches the end of the DNA better, so the J call may be wrong. The CDR3 consists of 17 residues. Germline CDR1 reads MNHEY; CDR2 reads SMNVEV (reference sequence).

V and J are TRBV12-3 or TRBV12-4 and TRBJ2-3; tentatively, D is TRBD2 (6 bases). Trimming shortened V by 3 bases and J by 6 bases, and 13 bases separated the two germline ends. The CDR3 sequence is 14 residues long. DNA for the CDR3: TGTGCCAGCAGTTTTAGCGGCCCGGGCGATACGCAGTATTTT. Amino acids: CASSFSGPGDTQYF.